This passage covers 31 T cell receptor beta chains from one sample sequenced in a study of radiotherapy plus CTLA-4 blockade in lung cancer. TCRdb keeps only in-frame clones here, not all; method: immunoSEQ multiplex PCR. The table includes 85,000 to 100,000 clones, around 86% detected once. This specimen consisted of peripheral blood, obtained from a patient treated with radiotherapy plus ipilimumab. Receptors originate from a human donor with non-small cell lung cancer that progressed on radiotherapy plus ipilimumab.

This chain joins TRBV9 and TRBJ2-5, with 10 bases identical to TRBD2. V shed 4 bases, J shed 5 bases, and the junction held 5 bases outside the gene matches. This CDR3 comprises 14 residues. Germline V lookup: CDR1 SGDLS, CDR2 YYNGEE. CDR3 amino acids: CASSPSGSGETQYF. CDR3 bases: TGTGCCAGCAGCCCTAGCGGGAGTGGGGAGACCCAGTACTTC.

The CDR3 region is CASSESGGPWGGYTF. The CDR3 DNA follows: TGTGCCAGCAGTGAATCGGGGGGTCCCTGGGGTGGCTACACCTTC. This chain joins TRBV25-1 and TRBJ1-2, with D tentatively TRBD1 (5 bases). Germline V gene lookup returns CDR1 MGHDK and CDR2 SYGVNS. V was cut by 1 base and J by 7 bases, with 16 bases left in between. The CDR3 extends over 15 amino acids.

This clone was detected a few times. The V gene is TRBV28, the J gene TRBJ1-5; 7 bases line up with TRBD1. The CDR3 extends over 19 amino acids. Germline values: CDR1 MDHEN, CDR2 SYDVKM. The V and J ends lost 5 bases and 2 bases, in that order; junction bases with no gene match: 18. The CDR3 region has the DNA TGTGCCAGCAGTCGGGGGGACAGTGGTGTTTGGTTCGGCAATCAGCCCCAGCATTTT. This codes for CASSRGDSGVWFGNQPQHF.

The rearrangement uses TRBV18 and TRBJ1-1; D not resolved. Between the trimmed V and J ends, which lost 8 bases and 1 base, there was a span of 11 bases. Germline-derived CDR1 and CDR2 are KGHSH and LQKENI. The CDR3 has 13 amino acids. DNA for the CDR3: TGTGCCAGCCGAGAACAGTCGAACACTGAAGCTTTCTTT. It specifies CASREQSNTEAFF. Full variable domain (outside the CDR3, taken from reference TRBV18 and TRBJ1-1): NAGVMQNPRHLVRRRGQEARLRCSPMKGHSHVYWYRQLPEEGLKFMVYLQKENIIDESGMPKERFSAEFPKEGPSILRIQQVVRGDSAAYFCASREQSNTEAFFGQGTRLTVV.

The gene calls are TRBV29-1 and TRBJ1-5; D is perhaps TRBD1 (6 bases). V gave up 5 bases and J gave up 4 bases, with 12 bases separating them. CDR1 and CDR2 (germline): SQVTM, ANQGSEA. The CDR3 extends over 13 amino acids. For the CDR3, the DNA is TGCAGCGTTCTACAGGGAAATAATCAGCCCCAGCATTTT. Translating it yields CSVLQGNNQPQHF.

V gene TRBV7-8 combines with J gene TRBJ2-2, with 9 bases that match TRBD1. V lost 5 bases, J lost 5 bases, and 3 bases stayed unmatched. The V gene's germline CDR1 is SGHVS and CDR2 FQNEAQ. CDR3 length: 14 amino acids. The CDR3 is CASSRTGVTGELFF. The DNA of the CDR3 is TGTGCCAGCAGCCGGACAGGGGTAACCGGGGAGCTGTTTTTT.

The V call is TRBV30, the J call TRBJ1-4; D gene unclear. Between the trimmed V and J ends, which lost 7 bases and 0 bases, there was a span of 12 bases. This CDR3 has 14 residues. CDR1 is GTSNPN, CDR2 SVGIG, per germline (reference sequence). CDR3 nucleotide sequence: TGTGCCTTAACTTTTATCGCAACTAATGAAAAACTGTTTTTT. This encodes CALTFIATNEKLFF.

This clone was picked up a small number of times. This chain connects TRBV13 to TRBJ1-2, with 8 bases matching TRBD1. The CDR3 contains 15 residues. The V gene end was trimmed by 4 bases and the J gene end by 4 bases; junction bases not matched to a gene: 8. Germline-derived CDR1 and CDR2 are PRHDT and FYEKMQ (reference sequence). As DNA, the CDR3 is TGTGCCAGCAGCTATGGAACCGGGACAGGCTATGGCTACACCTTC. Its protein is CASSYGTGTGYGYTF.

The rearrangement links TRBV30 to TRBJ2-7; no clear D gene. In germline, CDR1 is GTSNPN, CDR2 SVGIG (reference sequence). Trimming left V 4 bases short and J 0 bases short, with 13 bases between. CDR3 length: 14 amino acids. The CDR3 DNA reads as TGTGCCTGGATGGACCCTACAACCTCCTACGAGCAGTACTTC. Encoded protein: CAWMDPTTSYEQYF.

This chain connects TRBV4-1 to TRBJ2-7; D possibly corresponds to TRBD2 (6 bases). With 7 bases removed from V and 9 bases from J, the gap between germline ends came to 28 bases. This CDR3 is 16 amino acids long. Germline loops: CDR1 MGHRA, CDR2 YSYEKL. Here the CDR3 reads CASTPWPGRGPGGQYF. The CDR3 bases are TGCGCCAGCACCCCCTGGCCAGGAAGAGGGCCCGGGGGGCAGTACTTC.

This clone was observed a single time. This chain joins TRBV6-6 and TRBJ1-2; D is ambiguous. This CDR3 has 13 residues. Germline V gene data show CDR1 as MNHNY and CDR2 as SVGAGI (reference sequence). The germline V and J ends were trimmed by 6 bases and 6 bases, with 14 bases remaining between them. CDR3 region: CASSLDGGNGYTF. The CDR3 nucleotides read TGTGCCAGCAGCTTGGACGGAGGGAATGGCTACACCTTC.

This chain uses TRBV9 with TRBJ1-2; 11 bases fit TRBD1. Germline CDR1 and CDR2: SGDLS and YYNGEE. The CDR3 is made up of 18 amino acids. With V trimmed by 0 bases and J by 4 bases, 11 bases remained unmatched. CDR3: CASSVGESGGQGVYGYTF. The CDR3 region has the DNA TGTGCCAGCAGCGTAGGGGAATCAGGGGGACAGGGGGTCTATGGCTACACCTTC.

This clone was seen once. As DNA, the CDR3 is TGCGCCAGCAGCCATCCCGGGGGGGATGAAAAACTGTTTTTT. Its translation: CASSHPGGDEKLFF. This chain joins TRBV4-1 and TRBJ1-4, with a weak D call TRBD1 (5 bases). This CDR3 comprises 14 residues. Trimming pared 3 bases from V and 6 bases from J, leaving 11 bases between. Germline V gene data show CDR1 as MGHRA and CDR2 as YSYEKL.

The chain recombines TRBV6-5 with TRBJ1-2; the D gene is possibly TRBD1 (5 bases). Per germline, CDR1 MNHEY and CDR2 SVGAGI. V lost 7 bases and J lost 3, with 12 bases in between. This CDR3 region has 13 residues. The CDR3 reads CASTKAGHYGYTF. CDR3 coding DNA: TGTGCCAGCACCAAGGCAGGGCACTATGGCTACACCTTC.

This chain joins TRBV5-1 and TRBJ1-2; 8 nucleotides agree with TRBD1. Germline CDR1 and CDR2: SGHRS and YFSETQ. The CDR3 sequence is 14 residues long. J gave up 3 bases and V 5 bases, and 6 bases lay outside the gene matches. CDR3 protein: CASRYAGGDYGYTF. DNA of the CDR3: TGCGCCAGCAGGTACGCAGGGGGCGACTATGGCTACACCTTC.

V is TRBV9 and J is TRBJ2-7, with TRBD1 matching 7 bases. CDR1 is SGDLS, CDR2 YYNGEE, per germline. V was pared by 1 base and J by 2 bases, with 3 bases of the junction left unmatched. The CDR3 loop spans 14 amino acids. The CDR3 sequence: CASSVTGQPYEQYF. CDR3 in DNA: TGTGCCAGCAGCGTAACGGGACAGCCCTACGAGCAGTACTTC.

The CDR3 here is CSVTGPDTQYF. The CDR3 nucleotides are TGCAGCGTTACCGGGCCAGATACGCAGTATTTT. The genes are TRBV29-1 and TRBJ2-3, with no clear D. This CDR3 is 11 amino acids long. Germline assignment: CDR1 SQVTM and CDR2 ANQGSEA. V was pared by 5 bases and J by 4 bases, with 7 bases between.

The CDR3 DNA reads as TGTGCCAGCAGTCCCGGCAGGGGGTCCACTGAAGCTTTCTTT. Translation gives CASSPGRGSTEAFF. The V call is TRBV2, the J call TRBJ1-1, with 7 bases fitting TRBD1. The V gene's germline CDR1 is SNHLY and CDR2 FYNNEI. CDR3 size: 14 residues. The V and J ends lost 5 bases and 4 bases, in that order; junction bases with no gene match: 7.

This clone was counted a few times. The gene calls are TRBV11-2 and TRBJ2-6, with D hard to call. This CDR3 is built from 15 residues. V was cut by 1 base and J by 3 bases, with 7 bases left in between. The germline CDR1 and CDR2 sequences are SGHAT and FQNNGV. The CDR3, as DNA: TGTGCCAGCAGCTTAGTAGGGTTTGGGGCCAACGTCCTGACTTTC. It codes for CASSLVGFGANVLTF.

The chain has TRBV10-3 and TRBJ1-1, with a possible D match to TRBD1 (5 bases). Germline CDR1 reads ENHRY; CDR2 reads SYGVKD. This CDR3 has 14 residues. V was pared by 4 bases and J by 1 base, with 10 bases between. CDR3 amino acids: CAISGAGQNTEAFF. The CDR3 coding sequence is TGTGCCATCAGTGGCGCAGGACAGAACACTGAAGCTTTCTTT.

In its sample, this clone was seen a few times. The chain is built from TRBV7-9 and TRBJ1-1; D ambiguous. Trimming removed 5 bases at V and 1 base at J, with 17 bases between. Germline-derived CDR1 and CDR2 are SEHNR and FQNEAQ (reference sequence). CDR3 length: 16 amino acids. The DNA for the CDR3 is TGTGCCAGCAGCCCTCCCGTGTGGCCCGAGAACACTGAAGCTTTCTTT. Encoded protein: CASSPPVWPENTEAFF.

This clone has more than one count but fewer than ten. A read error may account for a junction end that differs from germline. The rearrangement links TRBV5-1 to TRBJ2-4; a possible D gene is TRBD2 (6 bases). Germline V lookup: CDR1 SGHRS, CDR2 YFSETQ. The CDR3 length is 14 residues. The CDR3 loop reads CASSLGGAKNIQYF. The DNA of the CDR3 is TGCGCCAGCAGTTTGGGGGGAGCCAAAAACATTCAGTACTTC.

V usage is TRBV6-5 and J usage is TRBJ1-2; tentatively, D is TRBD1 (5 bases). V lost 7 bases to trimming and J lost 5 bases, with 14 bases between them. The CDR3 loop spans 13 amino acids. Per the germline V gene, CDR1 is MNHEY and CDR2 is SVGAGI. CDR3 amino acids: CASTERGEYGYTF. The CDR3 coding sequence is TGTGCCAGCACCGAACGAGGGGAATATGGCTACACCTTC.

This chain connects TRBV5-8 to TRBJ2-5; no clear D gene. The CDR3 is 12 residues long. V shed 4 bases and J shed 1 base, with 5 bases lying between them. The germline gives CDR1 SGHTS, CDR2 YDEGEE. As DNA, the CDR3 is TGTGCCAGCAGCCCCCCCCAAGAGACCCAGTACTTC. It specifies CASSPPQETQYF.

This chain connects TRBV30 to TRBJ1-3; D is uncertain. Per the germline V gene, CDR1 is GTSNPN and CDR2 is SVGIG (reference sequence). V was pared by 0 bases and J by 4 bases, with 4 bases between. This CDR3 has 12 amino acids. The CDR3 region has the DNA TGTGCCTGGAGTGTATCCGGAAACACCATATATTTT. It encodes CAWSVSGNTIYF.

This sequence joins TRBV19 and TRBJ1-5, with D maybe TRBD1 (6 bases). V dropped 8 bases and J dropped 7 bases, with 18 bases sitting between them. This CDR3 contains 14 residues. Germline CDR1 LNHDA, CDR2 SQIVND (reference sequence). The CDR3 DNA reads as TGTGCCAGTTGGGACACCCCAATGGGCCAGCCCCAGCATTTT. Its translation is CASWDTPMGQPQHF.

This clone was picked up one time. V usage is TRBV13 and J usage is TRBJ1-1; no definite D call. V lost 5 bases to trimming and J lost 5 bases, with 15 bases between them. CDR3 size: 14 residues. CDR1 is PRHDT and CDR2 is FYEKMQ in the germline V gene (reference sequence). Here the CDR3 reads CASSLTGPWTEAFF. The DNA of the CDR3 is TGTGCCAGCAGCCTCACCGGGCCCTGGACTGAAGCTTTCTTT.

The chain employs TRBV5-6 and TRBJ1-5, with D perhaps matching TRBD1 (5 bases). The V and J ends lost 4 bases and 3 bases respectively, with 14 bases between them. CDR3 length: 15 residues. CDR1 SGHDT and CDR2 YYEEEE come from the germline V gene. CDR3 bases: TGTGCCAGCAGCCTGGGGGGACGGAACAATCAGCCCCAGCATTTT. It yields the protein CASSLGGRNNQPQHF.

The sample holds one count of this clone. The V gene is TRBV6-5, the J gene TRBJ2-1; possibly TRBD2 for D (5 bases). This CDR3 region has 12 residues. CDR1 MNHEY and CDR2 SVGAGI come from the germline V gene. The V gene lost 5 bases and the J gene lost 9 bases, with 11 bases spanning the gap. CDR3 amino acids: CASSAGLLEQFF. Written as DNA, the CDR3 is TGTGCCAGCAGTGCGGGCCTCCTTGAGCAGTTCTTC.

The V and J genes are TRBV7-8 and TRBJ2-5; the match to TRBD1 covers 8 bases. The CDR3 is 14 residues long. With V trimmed by 5 bases and J by 3 bases, 5 bases remained unmatched. Germline V gene lookup returns CDR1 SGHVS and CDR2 FQNEAQ. The CDR3 DNA is TGTGCCAGCAGCAACGGACAGGGCAAAGAGACCCAGTACTTC. The encoded protein is CASSNGQGKETQYF.

The chain carries TRBV5-1 and TRBJ1-4; D remains ambiguous. The CDR3 is 15 amino acids. Germline CDR1 SGHRS, CDR2 YFSETQ. V lost 4 bases and J 0 bases, leaving 10 bases between the germline ends. The CDR3 spells CASSPGDATNEKLFF. In nucleotides, the CDR3 is TGCGCCAGCAGCCCCGGAGATGCAACTAATGAAAAACTGTTTTTT.